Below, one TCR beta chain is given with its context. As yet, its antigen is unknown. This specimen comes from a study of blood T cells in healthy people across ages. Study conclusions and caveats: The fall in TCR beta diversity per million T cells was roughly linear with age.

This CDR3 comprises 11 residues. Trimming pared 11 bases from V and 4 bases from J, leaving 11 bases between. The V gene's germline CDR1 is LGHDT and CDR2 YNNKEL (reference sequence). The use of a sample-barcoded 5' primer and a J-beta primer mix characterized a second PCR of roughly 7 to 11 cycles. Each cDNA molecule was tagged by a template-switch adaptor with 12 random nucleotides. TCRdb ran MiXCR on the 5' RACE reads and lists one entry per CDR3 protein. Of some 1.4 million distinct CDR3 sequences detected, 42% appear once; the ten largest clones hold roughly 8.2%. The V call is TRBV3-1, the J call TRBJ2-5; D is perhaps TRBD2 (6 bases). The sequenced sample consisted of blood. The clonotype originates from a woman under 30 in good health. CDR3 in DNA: TGTGCCGCTCAAGCGGGAGAGACCCAGTACTTC. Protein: CAAQAGETQYF.